The next 27 T cell receptor beta chains were all read from a single sample in a study of long-term antiretroviral therapy in people with HIV. The immunoSEQ assay was v3.0, run at survey level. Assay: immunoSEQ multiplex PCR; the TCRdb copy retains only in-frame clones and omits some. The table has some 11,000 clones, approximately 86% seen once. Material: unsorted PBMCs, obtained 3.4 years after starting antiretroviral therapy. These receptors were obtained from a man aged 35 to 55 with HIV.

This chain links TRBV28 with TRBJ2-3; D is unresolved. This CDR3 is 15 amino acids long. Germline V gene lookup returns CDR1 MDHEN and CDR2 SYDVKM. V lost 5 bases and J lost 1, with 13 bases in between. In DNA, the CDR3 is TGTGCCAGCAGTAAACATCGGTCGGGCACAGATACGCAGTATTTT. The encoded protein is CASSKHRSGTDTQYF.

The rearrangement joins TRBV19 to TRBJ1-4, with D hard to call. The CDR3 covers 14 residues. The V gene lost 7 bases and the J gene lost 0 bases, with 9 bases spanning the gap. The V gene's germline CDR1 is LNHDA and CDR2 SQIVND (reference sequence). The CDR3 reads CASTEGATNEKLFF. The CDR3 DNA is TGTGCCAGTACCGAGGGAGCAACTAATGAAAAACTGTTTTTT.

The V gene is TRBV28, the J gene TRBJ2-1; TRBD2 matches at 7 bases. Trimming took 3 bases from V and 6 from J; bases not matched to a gene: 8. The CDR3 has 15 amino acids. CDR1 is MDHEN, CDR2 SYDVKM, per germline. The CDR3 DNA is TGTGCCAGCAGTTTTGGGCGGGAGAATCTCAATGAGCAGTTCTTC. This translates into CASSFGRENLNEQFF.

The chain carries TRBV30 and TRBJ2-2; D may correspond to TRBD1 or TRBD2 (5 bases each). Trimming removed 4 bases at V and 3 bases at J, with 6 bases between. The CDR3 consists of 12 residues. CDR1 is GTSNPN, CDR2 SVGIG, per germline (reference sequence). CDR3 in amino acids: CAWMGDTGELFF. The DNA of the CDR3 is TGTGCCTGGATGGGGGACACCGGGGAGCTGTTTTTT.

The genes are TRBV4-3 and TRBJ2-2, with D possibly being TRBD1 (6 bases). Trimming stripped 4 bases from V and 3 bases from J, with 15 bases between. The CDR3 consists of 16 residues. Germline values: CDR1 LGHNA, CDR2 YSLEER. The CDR3 spells CASSRRGGSDTGELFF. CDR3 in DNA: TGCGCCAGCAGCCGCAGAGGGGGAAGTGACACCGGGGAGCTGTTTTTT.

The table lists this clone with a few counts. The CDR3 loop reads CASSPTPDTQYF. CDR3 coding DNA: TGTGCCAGCAGTCCAACCCCCGATACGCAGTATTTT. V usage is TRBV7-2 and J usage is TRBJ2-3; D remains ambiguous. The CDR3 runs 12 residues. Trimming stripped 6 bases from V and 6 bases from J, with 10 bases between. Germline assignment: CDR1 SGHTA and CDR2 FQGNSA.

This clone was recorded once. Written as DNA, the CDR3 is TGTGCCAGCAGCTTCGGGACTAGCGGCTACACAGATACGCAGTATTTT. It translates to CASSFGTSGYTDTQYF. The V call is TRBV7-2, the J call TRBJ2-3; 11 positions agree with TRBD2. Germline values: CDR1 SGHTA, CDR2 FQGNSA. V lost 3 bases and J lost 2; bases outside the gene matches: 4. This CDR3 contains 16 residues.

The chain has TRBV9 and TRBJ2-1; 7 nucleotides align to TRBD2. The CDR3 has 14 residues. CDR1 and CDR2 (germline): SGDLS, YYNGEE. The V gene end was trimmed by 2 bases and the J gene end by 4 bases; junction bases not matched to a gene: 3. In nucleotides, the CDR3 is TGTGCCAGCAGCGTGAGCGGGGAGTACAATGAGCAGTTCTTC. Translated, it gives CASSVSGEYNEQFF.

The chain combines TRBV27 with TRBJ2-1; D is possibly TRBD1 or TRBD2 (7 bases each). The V end lost 5 bases, the J end lost 7 bases, and 18 bases lay between the germline ends. The CDR3 totals 15 residues. Looked up from germline, CDR1 is MNHEY and CDR2 is SMNVEV (reference sequence). The CDR3 loop is CASSTTQGGINEQFF. CDR3 nucleotide sequence: TGTGCCAGCAGTACCACTCAGGGGGGGATAAATGAGCAGTTCTTC.

J is TRBJ1-2 and V is TRBV5-3, with D unclear. TRBV5-3 is reported as an ORF; its role is uncertain. This CDR3 region has 13 residues. V lost 4 bases and J 8 bases, leaving 15 bases between the germline ends. The CDR3 spells CARSHSYIGGYTF. The CDR3 DNA sequence: TGTGCCAGAAGCCATTCATATATCGGCGGCTACACCTTC.

This clone was counted a single time. The rearrangement joins TRBV28 to TRBJ2-3; 14 positions match TRBD2. J was trimmed by 2 bases and V by 0 bases; bases with no gene match: 1. CDR1 is MDHEN and CDR2 is SYDVKM in the germline V gene. There are 17 residues in the CDR3. CDR3 coding DNA: TGTGCCAGCAGTTTATGGGGACTAGCGGGAGACACAGATACGCAGTATTTT. Translation: CASSLWGLAGDTDTQYF.

V gene TRBV30 combines with J gene TRBJ1-1; D gene unclear. This CDR3 has 14 residues. Germline V gene data show CDR1 as GTSNPN and CDR2 as SVGIG (reference sequence). Trimming removed 4 bases at V and 0 bases at J, with 12 bases between. This CDR3 reads CAWISPGLNTEAFF. CDR3 DNA: TGTGCCTGGATTAGTCCGGGGTTGAACACTGAAGCTTTCTTT.

The J gene is TRBJ2-2, the V gene TRBV7-6; D is unclear. Trimming took 2 bases from V and 0 from J, leaving 1 base between them. The CDR3 length is 13 residues. CDR1 and CDR2 (germline): SGHVS, FNYEAQ. Here the CDR3 DNA reads TGTGCCAGCAGCTTATCGAACACCGGGGAGCTGTTTTTT. This gives the protein CASSLSNTGELFF.

CDR3 in amino acids: CASSLGRVGNTIYF. DNA for the CDR3: TGTGCCAGCAGCTTGGGAAGGGTTGGAAACACCATATATTTT. The V call is TRBV5-5, the J call TRBJ1-3; D not certain. Trimming pared 0 bases from V and 3 bases from J, leaving 7 bases between. Germline V lookup: CDR1 SGHKS, CDR2 YYEKEE (reference sequence). The CDR3 totals 14 residues.

The chain combines TRBV11-2 with TRBJ2-3; D gene unclear. This CDR3 spans 14 amino acids. Germline-derived CDR1 and CDR2 are SGHAT and FQNNGV. Trimming stripped 4 bases from V and 6 bases from J, with 14 bases between. CDR3 amino acids: CASSSQRGADTQYF. The CDR3 DNA follows: TGTGCCAGCAGCTCCCAGCGAGGTGCGGATACGCAGTATTTT.

The V and J genes are TRBV10-3 and TRBJ2-3, with 7 bases aligning to TRBD2. The germline gives CDR1 ENHRY, CDR2 SYGVKD. J was trimmed by 3 bases and V by 11 bases; bases with no gene match: 11. The CDR3 contains 14 residues. CDR3 sequence (DNA): TGTGCCTCGGGGGGACCCTCCAGGACAGATACGCAGTATTTT. It translates to CASGGPSRTDTQYF.

This clone was detected once. For the CDR3, the DNA is TGTGCCAGCAGCCACGGACAGGTTGGCGAAAAACTGTTTTTT. Protein: CASSHGQVGEKLFF. This sequence joins TRBV11-2 and TRBJ1-4; 7 bases line up with TRBD1. Germline loops: CDR1 SGHAT, CDR2 FQNNGV. This CDR3 is built from 14 residues. J lost 8 bases, V lost 5 bases, and 8 bases had no gene match.

The rearrangement joins TRBV7-2 to TRBJ1-1; D perhaps matches TRBD1 (5 bases). The germline V gene has CDR1 SGHTA and CDR2 FQGNSA. CDR3 size: 15 residues. The ends were cut back, 1 base at V and 7 bases at J, with 16 bases in the middle. In DNA form, the CDR3 reads TGTGCCAGCAGCTTAGAGTCTTTGGGACGGGTTGAAGCTTTCTTT. Its protein product is CASSLESLGRVEAFF.

This chain links TRBV6-5 with TRBJ1-4; a weak D match, TRBD1 (6 bases). CDR3 size: 16 residues. Deletions cut 3 bases from V and 0 bases from J, with 11 bases between. Germline V gene lookup returns CDR1 MNHEY and CDR2 SVGAGI. CDR3 sequence: CASSYGRGSTNEKLFF. The CDR3 DNA sequence: TGTGCCAGCAGTTATGGCAGGGGATCAACTAATGAAAAACTGTTTTTT.

The J gene is TRBJ2-5, the V gene TRBV29-1, with D uncertain. Trimming shortened V by 3 bases and J by 2 bases, and 7 bases separated the two germline ends. The CDR3 sequence is 12 residues long. CDR1 and CDR2 from the germline V gene are SQVTM and ANQGSEA. CDR3 sequence: CSVETLQETQYF. The CDR3, as DNA: TGCAGCGTTGAGACGTTACAAGAGACCCAGTACTTC.

The chain is built from TRBV7-2 and TRBJ1-4; D gene ambiguous. The germline CDR1 and CDR2 sequences are SGHTA and FQGNSA. The CDR3 extends over 15 amino acids. The V and J ends lost 5 bases and 7 bases respectively, with 17 bases between them. The CDR3 protein is CASSPIWGSGEKLFF. CDR3 coding DNA: TGTGCCAGCAGCCCAATATGGGGATCGGGTGAAAAACTGTTTTTT. The variable domain in full, completed from reference TRBV7-2 and TRBJ1-4, reads GAGVSQSPSNKVTEKGKDVELRCDPISGHTALYWYRQSLGQGLEFLIYFQGNSAPDKSGLPSDRFSAERTGGSVSTLTIQRTQQEDSAVYLCASSPIWGSGEKLFFGSGTQLSVL.

The chain couples TRBV14 to TRBJ1-2; 7 bases agree with TRBD1. Trimming took 1 base from V and 5 from J; bases not matched to a gene: 7. The length of the CDR3 is 15 residues. Germline-derived CDR1 and CDR2 are SGHDN and FVKESK. As DNA, the CDR3 is TGTGCCAGCAGCCAAGCTCCCGGGACAGCGTATGGCTACACCTTC. Residues: CASSQAPGTAYGYTF.

The gene calls are TRBV5-1 and TRBJ2-7; no firm D call. This CDR3 is 14 amino acids long. Germline loops: CDR1 SGHRS, CDR2 YFSETQ. Trimming left V 0 bases short and J 3 bases short, with 10 bases between. This CDR3 reads CASSLEGNIYEQYF. CDR3 bases: TGCGCCAGCAGCTTGGAAGGGAATATCTACGAGCAGTACTTC.

The V gene is TRBV30, the J gene TRBJ1-2; D might be TRBD1 (5 bases). This CDR3 spans 12 amino acids. Trimming removed 2 bases at V and 8 bases at J, with 12 bases between. CDR1 is GTSNPN and CDR2 is SVGIG in the germline V gene (reference sequence). The CDR3 region has the DNA TGTGCCTGGAGTCTCGGGGGAGGAGGCTACACCTTC. The encoded protein is CAWSLGGGGYTF.

This chain joins TRBV5-4 and TRBJ2-2; 9 nucleotides line up with TRBD1. CDR1 SGHNT and CDR2 YYREEE come from the germline V gene (reference sequence). This CDR3 is 16 amino acids long. V dropped 4 bases and J dropped 4; count of bases not matched to a gene: 8. CDR3 sequence (DNA): TGTGCCAGCAGCCCCGGGACAGGGTTGAGCACCGGGGAGCTGTTTTTT. Translating gives CASSPGTGLSTGELFF.

The chain has TRBV28 and TRBJ1-2; D is unresolved. The CDR3 is 12 amino acids. V shed 1 base and J shed 6 bases, with 6 bases lying between them. Looked up from germline, CDR1 is MDHEN and CDR2 is SYDVKM. Here the CDR3 DNA reads TGTGCCAGCAGTTTATCACAGCATGGCTACACCTTC. This sequence encodes CASSLSQHGYTF.

This clone was counted between two and nine times. The J gene is TRBJ1-5, the V gene TRBV5-1; possible D gene TRBD1, 5 bases. Germline values: CDR1 SGHRS, CDR2 YFSETQ. The CDR3 covers 20 residues. V shed 0 bases and J shed 0 bases, with 22 bases lying between them. The CDR3 sequence: CASSLDPLQGGVYSNQPQHF. For the CDR3, the DNA is TGCGCCAGCAGCTTGGACCCCTTGCAGGGAGGGGTATATAGCAATCAGCCCCAGCATTTT.